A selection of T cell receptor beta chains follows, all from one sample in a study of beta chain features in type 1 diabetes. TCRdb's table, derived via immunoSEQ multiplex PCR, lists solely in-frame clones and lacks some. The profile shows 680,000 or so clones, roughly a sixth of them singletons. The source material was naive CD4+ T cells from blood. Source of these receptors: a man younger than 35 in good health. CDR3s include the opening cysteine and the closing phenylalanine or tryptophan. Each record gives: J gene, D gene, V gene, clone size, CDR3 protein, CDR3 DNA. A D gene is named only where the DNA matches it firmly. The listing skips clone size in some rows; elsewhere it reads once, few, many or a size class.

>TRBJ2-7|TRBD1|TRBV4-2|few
CASSQHGQGIREQYF
TGTGCCAGCAGCCAGCACGGACAGGGGATCCGCGAGCAGTACTTC
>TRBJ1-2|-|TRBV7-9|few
CASGGRQFYGYTF
TGTGCCTCGGGAGGGAGGCAGTTCTATGGCTACACCTTC
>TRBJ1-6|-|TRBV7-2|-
CASRSDYRYNSPLHF
TGTGCCAGCAGAAGTGACTACCGCTATAATTCACCCCTCCACTTT
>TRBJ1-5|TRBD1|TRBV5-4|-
CASSPGTGFNQPQHF
TGTGCCAGCAGCCCCGGGACAGGGTTCAATCAGCCCCAGCATTTT
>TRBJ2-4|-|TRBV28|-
CASTKHLAKNIQYF
TGTGCCAGCACCAAGCACCTAGCCAAAAACATTCAGTACTTC
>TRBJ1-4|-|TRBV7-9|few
CASSLEGRNEKLFF
TGTGCCAGCAGCTTAGAGGGCAGGAATGAAAAACTGTTTTTT
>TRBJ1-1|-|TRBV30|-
CAWSVIGRLEAFF
TGTGCCTGGAGTGTTATTGGCCGCCTTGAAGCTTTCTTT
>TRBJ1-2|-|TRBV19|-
CASRQGPYGYTF
TGTGCCAGTAGGCAGGGGCCCTATGGCTACACCTTC
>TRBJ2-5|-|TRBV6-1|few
CASSTRTTQETQYF
TGTGCCAGCAGCACCCGGACTACCCAAGAGACCCAGTACTTC
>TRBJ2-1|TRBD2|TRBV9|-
CASSVEWTSGYNEQFF
TGTGCCAGCAGCGTAGAATGGACTAGCGGCTACAATGAGCAGTTCTTC
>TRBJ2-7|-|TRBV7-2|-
CASSLEAAYEQYF
TGTGCCAGCAGCTTAGAGGCAGCCTACGAGCAGTACTTC
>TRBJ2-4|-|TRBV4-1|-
CASSPERIAKNIQYF
TGCGCCAGCAGCCCAGAAAGGATAGCCAAAAACATTCAGTACTTC
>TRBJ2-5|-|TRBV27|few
CASSSPPRGTRETQYF
TGTGCCAGCAGTTCACCCCCCCGGGGCACCAGAGAGACCCAGTACTTC
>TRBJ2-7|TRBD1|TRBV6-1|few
CAIPMEQGGNEQYF
TGTGCCATCCCCATGGAACAGGGGGGCAACGAGCAGTACTTC
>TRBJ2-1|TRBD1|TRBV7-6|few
CASSQPLPGTDYNEQFF
TGTGCCAGCAGCCAACCCCTGCCGGGGACAGACTACAATGAGCAGTTCTTC
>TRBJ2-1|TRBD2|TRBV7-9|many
CASSPQLAGGDNNEQFF
TGTGCCAGCAGCCCCCAGCTAGCGGGAGGGGATAACAATGAGCAGTTCTTC
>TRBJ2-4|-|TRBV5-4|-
CASSSSFEGHIQYF
TGTGCCAGCAGCTCTAGTTTTGAGGGGCACATTCAGTACTTC
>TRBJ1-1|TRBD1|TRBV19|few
CASSIRLQGRTVGGAFF
TGTGCCAGTAGTATTCGACTACAGGGGCGCACTGTCGGTGGAGCTTTCTTT
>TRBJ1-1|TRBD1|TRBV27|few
CASSLLDRGTEAFF
TGTGCCAGCAGTTTACTGGACAGGGGCACTGAAGCTTTCTTT
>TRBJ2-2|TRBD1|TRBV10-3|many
CAMLGQSNTGELFF
TGTGCCATGTTGGGACAGTCGAACACCGGGGAGCTGTTTTTT
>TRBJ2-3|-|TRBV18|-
CASSPIVRTTSTDTQYF
TGTGCCAGCTCACCAATCGTCCGGACGACATCCACAGATACGCAGTATTTT
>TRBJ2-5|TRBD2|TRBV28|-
CASSVGLAVHGTQYF
TGTGCCAGCAGTGTTGGACTAGCGGTCCACGGGACCCAGTACTTC
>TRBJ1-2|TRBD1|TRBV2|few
CAKTNRDREDSGYGYTF
TGTGCCAAAACGAACCGGGACAGGGAAGATAGTGGCTATGGCTACACCTTC
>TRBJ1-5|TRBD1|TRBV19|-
CASSSGGLQHF
TGTGCCAGTAGTTCAGGGGGACTCCAGCATTTT
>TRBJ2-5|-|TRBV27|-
CASRLWGSETQYF
TGTGCCAGCCGCCTGTGGGGGTCGGAGACCCAGTACTTC
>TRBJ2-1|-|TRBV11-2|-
CASSLSDSMFYNEQFF
TGTGCCAGCAGCTTATCTGACTCCATGTTCTACAATGAGCAGTTCTTC
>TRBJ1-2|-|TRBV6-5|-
CASSYTKGFPYTF
TGTGCCAGCAGTTACACTAAGGGGTTTCCTTACACCTTC
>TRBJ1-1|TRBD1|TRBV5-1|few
CASGSLGQGNTEAFF
TGCGCCAGCGGAAGCTTAGGACAGGGGAACACTGAAGCTTTCTTT
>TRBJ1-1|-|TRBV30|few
CAWSVRIATEAFF
TGTGCCTGGAGTGTAAGGATAGCTACTGAAGCTTTCTTT
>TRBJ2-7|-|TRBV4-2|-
CASSLTAQRAQSSYEQYF
TGTGCCAGCAGCCTTACTGCTCAGAGGGCCCAGAGCTCCTACGAGCAGTACTTC
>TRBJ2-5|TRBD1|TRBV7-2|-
CASSLERTGLGGKTQYF
TGTGCCAGCAGCTTAGAAAGGACAGGGCTAGGGGGCAAGACCCAGTACTTC